The 28 T cell receptor beta chains listed next were all sequenced from one sample in a study of beta chain features in type 1 diabetes. Expressed TCRB transcripts were sequenced because the entire RNA isolate underwent reverse transcription. The protocol was immunoSEQ multiplex PCR, while the TCRdb copy is restricted to in-frame clones and leaves out a portion. The table lists roughly 300,000 clones, 6.5% to 10% of them singletons. The sequenced sample was central memory CD4+ T cells from blood. These receptors were collected from a woman younger than 30 in good health.

The chain joins TRBV18 to TRBJ2-7, with TRBD1 as a possible D gene (6 bases). The CDR3 contains 15 residues. Germline assignment: CDR1 KGHSH and CDR2 LQKENI. With 0 bases removed from V and 2 bases from J, the gap between germline ends came to 11 bases. CDR3 loop: CASSPPGQLTYEQYF. The CDR3 DNA reads as TGTGCCAGCTCACCACCGGGACAACTTACCTACGAGCAGTACTTC.

The chain uses TRBV18 and TRBJ2-5; D unclear. The J call could be wrong; TRBJ2-7 is a better fit for the DNA end. CDR1 is KGHSH and CDR2 is LQKENI in the germline V gene. CDR3 length: 14 residues. The CDR3, as DNA: TGTGCCAGCTCACCTGGGGTCCATACCTACGAGCAGTACTTC. It translates to CASSPGVHTYEQYF.

The V and J genes are TRBV5-1 and TRBJ2-7; perhaps TRBD2 as D (6 bases). V lost 4 bases to trimming and J lost 3 bases, with 11 bases between them. The CDR3 consists of 13 residues. Germline V gene lookup returns CDR1 SGHRS and CDR2 YFSETQ. CDR3 DNA sequence: TGCGCCAGCAGCCAGGGACTCAACTACGAGCAGTACTTC. Protein sequence: CASSQGLNYEQYF.

V gene TRBV7-9 combines with J gene TRBJ2-7; D ambiguous. Per germline, CDR1 SEHNR and CDR2 FQNEAQ (reference sequence). The V end lost 1 base, the J end lost 0 bases, and 10 bases lay between the germline ends. This CDR3 comprises 15 residues. The CDR3 nucleotides read TGTGCCAGCAGCTTAGGGGGTCCCCGCTCCTACGAGCAGTACTTC. Its protein product is CASSLGGPRSYEQYF.

This chain connects TRBV18 to TRBJ1-1; D is undetermined. Looked up from germline, CDR1 is KGHSH and CDR2 is LQKENI. The CDR3 has 13 residues. V was shortened by 4 bases and J by 3 bases, with 9 bases between the two germline ends. The CDR3 nucleotides are TGTGCCAGCTCACGTTACAGAGACACTGAAGCTTTCTTT. As protein: CASSRYRDTEAFF.

The rearrangement links TRBV7-2 to TRBJ2-1, with 8 bases fitting TRBD2. CDR1 is SGHTA and CDR2 is FQGNSA in the germline V gene. The CDR3 length is 16 residues. The ends lost 5 bases at V and 7 bases at J; junction bases unmatched: 13. The chain's CDR3 is CASSPQAGAGRNEQFF. The CDR3 DNA follows: TGTGCCAGCAGCCCTCAAGCGGGAGCCGGGAGAAATGAGCAGTTCTTC.

CDR3 nucleotide sequence: TGTGCCAGCAGTACCATTCACAGGGTATTAGAGACCCAGTACTTC. Its protein product is CASSTIHRVLETQYF. The chain uses TRBV28 and TRBJ2-5, with D tentatively TRBD1 (6 bases). Germline-derived CDR1 and CDR2 are MDHEN and SYDVKM. Trimming removed 5 bases at V and 4 bases at J, with 17 bases between. This CDR3 has 15 residues.

This clone was counted a few times. The rearrangement uses TRBV4-2 and TRBJ2-5; D perhaps matches TRBD2 (6 bases). There are 15 residues in the CDR3. Germline V gene sequence: CDR1 LGHNA, CDR2 YNFKEQ. Trimming stripped 1 base from V and 4 bases from J, with 13 bases between. In DNA, the CDR3 is TGTGCCAGCAGCCAAGCCGGTCGCGGGATAGAGACCCAGTACTTC. Protein product: CASSQAGRGIETQYF.

V usage is TRBV28 and J usage is TRBJ2-3, with a tentative D call TRBD2 (5 bases). Trimming cost V 3 bases and J 8 bases, with 9 bases left between them. CDR1 is MDHEN, CDR2 SYDVKM, per germline. The CDR3 is made up of 12 amino acids. CDR3 nucleotides: TGTGCCAGCAGTTTTGTTCGGGGTACGCAGTATTTT. Translation: CASSFVRGTQYF.

This clone has a handful of counts. CDR3 loop: CASSLDPASSDEQFF. In DNA form, the CDR3 reads TGTGCCAGCAGCTTAGACCCTGCTAGTTCGGATGAGCAGTTCTTC. The J gene is TRBJ2-1, the V gene TRBV11-3; D unclear. V lost 0 bases to trimming and J lost 8 bases, with 14 bases between them. Germline CDR1 is SGHNT and CDR2 is YENEEA. The CDR3 runs to 15 residues.

This clone was counted between two and nine times. The rearrangement links TRBV6-1 to TRBJ1-5, with D unclear. V dropped 3 bases and J dropped 5 bases, with 8 bases sitting between them. Germline V lookup: CDR1 MNHNS, CDR2 SASEGT. The CDR3 contains 13 residues. The CDR3 loop is CASSEAADQPQHF. In DNA, the CDR3 is TGTGCCAGCAGTGAGGCAGCGGATCAGCCCCAGCATTTT.

The gene calls are TRBV2 and TRBJ2-1, with D possibly matching TRBD2 (6 bases). Germline CDR1 is SNHLY and CDR2 is FYNNEI. The CDR3 length is 15 residues. The V and J ends lost 3 bases and 6 bases respectively, with 15 bases between them. CDR3 nucleotide sequence: TGTGCCAGCAGTGAGTTAGCAGGAGGGCCCAATGAGCAGTTCTTC. Its translation is CASSELAGGPNEQFF.

The V gene is TRBV4-3, the J gene TRBJ2-7; the D is unclear. The V end lost 4 bases, the J end lost 3 bases, and 7 bases lay between the germline ends. The CDR3 has 12 amino acids. The germline gives CDR1 LGHNA, CDR2 YSLEER. The CDR3 reads CASSLDGYEQYF. The CDR3 DNA is TGCGCCAGCAGCCTCGACGGCTACGAGCAGTACTTC.

CDR3 in amino acids: CSVEAGQGAGETQYF. The DNA for the CDR3 is TGCAGCGTTGAAGCCGGACAGGGGGCCGGAGAGACCCAGTACTTC. This chain uses TRBV29-1 with TRBJ2-4, with 11 bases matching TRBD1. TRBJ2-5 matches the DNA end more closely, so the J call is doubtful. CDR1 is SQVTM, CDR2 ANQGSEA, per germline. The CDR3 length is 15 residues.

This clone was picked up a small number of times. This sequence joins TRBV5-1 and TRBJ2-5; 8 bases map to TRBD1. The germline gives CDR1 SGHRS, CDR2 YFSETQ. J gave up 1 base and V 4 bases, and 6 bases lay outside the gene matches. This CDR3 has 15 residues. CDR3 amino acids: CASSPGTGAQETQYF. DNA of the CDR3: TGCGCCAGCAGCCCCGGGACAGGAGCCCAAGAGACCCAGTACTTC.

This clone was seen only a few times. The V call is TRBV6-5, the J call TRBJ2-2; maybe TRBD1 (5 bases). Trimming shortened V by 6 bases and J by 0 bases, and 11 bases separated the two germline ends. From germline, CDR1 is MNHEY and CDR2 SVGAGI. The CDR3 has 15 amino acids. DNA of the CDR3: TGTGCCAGCAGGCGACAGATCGCGAACACCGGGGAGCTGTTTTTT. Residues: CASRRQIANTGELFF.

The CDR3 region has the DNA TGTGCCAGCAGTTACCAGGGTGAAAAACTGTTTTTT. It translates to CASSYQGEKLFF. This chain joins TRBV6-6 and TRBJ1-4; maybe TRBD1 (5 bases). This CDR3 is 12 amino acids long. Germline V gives CDR1 MNHNY, CDR2 SVGAGI (reference sequence). Trimming removed 2 bases at V and 7 bases at J, with 5 bases between.

The V and J genes are TRBV19 and TRBJ2-1; 9 bases map to TRBD2. J gave up 7 bases and V 5 bases, and 9 bases lay outside the gene matches. Germline loops: CDR1 LNHDA, CDR2 SQIVND (reference sequence). CDR3 length: 15 amino acids. The CDR3 reads CASSSIAGVGNEQFF. In DNA, the CDR3 is TGTGCCAGTAGTTCGATAGCGGGAGTTGGTAATGAGCAGTTCTTC.

There are a few counts of this clone. The chain has TRBV6-5 and TRBJ1-2, with a possible D match to TRBD1 (6 bases). This CDR3 has 13 amino acids. Germline values: CDR1 MNHEY, CDR2 SVGAGI. Trimming pared 4 bases from V and 7 bases from J, leaving 13 bases between. The CDR3 spells CASSSDRIGGYTF. The CDR3 DNA reads as TGTGCCAGCAGTTCTGACAGGATCGGTGGCTACACCTTC.

There are a few counts of this clone. The rearrangement uses TRBV5-4 and TRBJ2-1; D remains unclear. This CDR3 contains 14 residues. CDR1 SGHNT and CDR2 YYREEE come from the germline V gene (reference sequence). With 3 bases removed from V and 12 bases from J, the gap between germline ends came to 19 bases. DNA of the CDR3: TGTGCCAGCAGCTCGGCGCCGACGGAGAATAGGCAGTTCTTC. Residues: CASSSAPTENRQFF.

This chain links TRBV7-9 with TRBJ2-1; D ambiguous. V was clipped by 1 base and J by 9 bases, with 4 bases between them. CDR3 size: 11 residues. The germline V gene encodes CDR1 SEHNR and CDR2 FQNEAQ (reference sequence). This chain's CDR3 is CASSLGVEQFF. CDR3 nucleotides: TGTGCCAGCAGCTTAGGGGTTGAGCAGTTCTTC.

This clone was observed a handful of times. The chain combines TRBV15 with TRBJ2-1; tentatively, D is TRBD2 (6 bases). Germline V gives CDR1 LNHNV, CDR2 YYDKDF (reference sequence). V gave up 0 bases and J gave up 1 base, with 13 bases separating them. The CDR3 runs to 17 residues. DNA for the CDR3: TGTGCCACCAGCAGAGACGGCGGCGGGATATCCTACAATGAGCAGTTCTTC. This translates into CATSRDGGGISYNEQFF. Using reference TRBV15 and TRBJ2-1 for the parts outside the CDR3, the full variable domain is DAMVIQNPRYQVTQFGKPVTLSCSQTLNHNVMYWYQQKSSQAPKLLFHYYDKDFNNEADTPDNFQSRRPNTSFCFLDIRSPGLGDTAMYLCATSRDGGGISYNEQFFGPGTRLTVL.

This clone was detected only a few times. The gene calls are TRBV7-2 and TRBJ1-4, with D perhaps TRBD1 (5 bases). CDR1 is SGHTA and CDR2 is FQGNSA in the germline V gene. The CDR3 runs 16 residues. Between the trimmed V and J ends, which lost 2 bases and 3 bases, there was a span of 13 bases. CDR3 loop: CASSLPRGAANEKLFF. CDR3 sequence (DNA): TGTGCCAGCAGCTTACCGAGAGGGGCGGCTAATGAAAAACTGTTTTTT.

In this sample, this clone turned up a few times. Other DNA sequences from this sample encode an identical CDR3 as well. The gene calls are TRBV4-2 and TRBJ1-4; no firm D call. The CDR3 length is 14 residues. In germline, CDR1 is LGHNA, CDR2 YNFKEQ. V was pared by 1 base and J by 5 bases, with 8 bases between. As DNA, the CDR3 is TGTGCCAGCAGCCAAGTAGACGGGAATGAAAAACTGTTTTTT. Residues: CASSQVDGNEKLFF.

This chain connects TRBV5-5 to TRBJ2-7, with 8 bases matching TRBD2. CDR1 is SGHKS and CDR2 is YYEKEE in the germline V gene (reference sequence). With V trimmed by 4 bases and J by 3 bases, 15 bases remained unmatched. The CDR3 has 17 amino acids. Here the CDR3 DNA reads TGTGCCAGCAGCCCCGTATCAAGCGGGAGTTATTACTACGAGCAGTACTTC. This codes for CASSPVSSGSYYYEQYF. Complete variable domain (other parts from reference TRBV5-5 and TRBJ2-7): DAGVTQSPTHLIKTRGQQVTLRCSPISGHKSVSWYQQVLGQGPQFIFQYYEKEERGRGNFPDRFSARQFPNYSSELNVNALLLGDSALYLCASSPVSSGSYYYEQYFGPGTRLTVT.

V is TRBV6-5 and J is TRBJ2-2; maybe TRBD2 (6 bases). The CDR3 is 15 residues long. The germline gives CDR1 MNHEY, CDR2 SVGAGI. Trimming removed 5 bases at V and 1 base at J, with 11 bases between. CDR3: CASSPGTWNTGELFF. For the CDR3, the DNA is TGTGCCAGCAGTCCCGGGACTTGGAACACCGGGGAGCTGTTTTTT.

The rearrangement joins TRBV5-8 to TRBJ1-2; D may be TRBD1 (6 bases). V lost 0 bases and J 3 bases, leaving 9 bases between the germline ends. Looked up from germline, CDR1 is SGHTS and CDR2 is YDEGEE. This CDR3 has 14 amino acids. CDR3 sequence: CASSLDRVYYGYTF. In nucleotides, the CDR3 is TGTGCCAGCAGCTTGGACAGGGTCTACTATGGCTACACCTTC.

The chain recombines TRBV7-8 with TRBJ2-4, with 8 bases matching TRBD1. CDR1 SGHVS and CDR2 FQNEAQ come from the germline V gene. Germline trimming cut 4 bases from V and 0 bases from J; bases unmatched to any gene: 5. The CDR3 length is 16 residues. The CDR3 DNA follows: TGTGCCAGCAGCTCAGGACAGGGAGTAGCCAAAAACATTCAGTACTTC. It specifies CASSSGQGVAKNIQYF.